Listed below are T cell receptor beta chains from one sample, sequenced in a study of blood T cells in healthy people across ages. Using its own MiXCR run on the 5' RACE reads, TCRdb lists one record per CDR3 protein. The sample carries 1,500,000 or so distinct CDR3 sequences, approximately 63% recorded once. The sample was blood. All receptors derive from a man younger than 35 in good health. The CDR3 runs from the conserved cysteine through the conserved F or W. The D gene is left open where the match is weak. Some rows have no size entry. The others give once, few or many, or a class for an expanded clone.

clone size	V gene	D gene	J gene	CDR3 DNA	CDR3 protein
few	TRBV4-3	TRBD1	TRBJ1-1	TGCGCCAGCAGCCAATACGGGACAGGGACGATGAACACTGAAGCTTTCTTT	CASSQYGTGTMNTEAFF
.	TRBV10-3	.	TRBJ2-3	TGTGCCATCAGTGAGTACGGGACCAACCTAAACGGCGGTACGCAGTATTTT	CAISEYGTNLNGGTQYF
.	TRBV4-2	TRBD2	TRBJ2-5	TGTGCCAGCAGCCAAGGGACTAGCGGGAGGGAGCAAGAGACCCAGTACTTC	CASSQGTSGREQETQYF
.	TRBV5-6	TRBD2	TRBJ2-3	TGTGCCAGCAGCTGGTGGACTAGCGGTCGTTTAGATACGCAGTATTTT	CASSWWTSGRLDTQYF
.	TRBV5-1	.	TRBJ1-4	TGCGCCAGCAGCTTGGGAGGGAGACTAGAAAAACTGTTTTTT	CASSLGGRLEKLFF
.	TRBV20-1	.	TRBJ2-4	TGCAGTTTCGTCGAGGGGCTAAACATTCAGTACTTC	CSFVEGLNIQYF
.	TRBV29-1	.	TRBJ2-3	TGCAGCGTTGGCCACAGACTTAGCACAGATACGCAGTATTTT	CSVGHRLSTDTQYF
few	TRBV7-2	TRBD1	TRBJ1-5	TGTGCCAGCAGCCCAACAGGGGGGAGGTATCAGCCCCAGCATTTT	CASSPTGGRYQPQHF
.	TRBV20-1	.	TRBJ1-1	TGCAGTGCTAGAGATCCCCCGGCGCCGAACACTGAAGCTTTCTTT	CSARDPPAPNTEAFF
few	TRBV5-1	.	TRBJ2-7	TGCGCCAGCAGCTCAGGGCAATACGGACCCTACGAGCAGTACTTC	CASSSGQYGPYEQYF
.	TRBV28	.	TRBJ1-2	TGTGCCAGCAGTTTTAGGGCAAGCCAGGGCTACACCTTC	CASSFRASQGYTF
.	TRBV6-5	.	TRBJ2-2	TGTGCCAGCAGTTGGACCAGAAACTCCGCCGGGGAGCTGTTTTTT	CASSWTRNSAGELFF
.	TRBV13	.	TRBJ2-3	TGTGCCAGCAGCTTAGGGGGGGTAGATACGCAGTATTTT	CASSLGGVDTQYF
.	TRBV5-6	.	TRBJ2-7	TGTGCCAGCAGCTGGCAGGGGACGGGAGCCTACGAGCAGTACTTC	CASSWQGTGAYEQYF
.	TRBV4-1	.	TRBJ2-2	TGCGCCAGCAGCCAAGTGTCTAGTAACGCCGGGGAGCTGTTTTTT	CASSQVSSNAGELFF
once	TRBV28	.	TRBJ2-5	TGTGCCAGCAGTCCGGTTGGCAGGGCCGGTGGAGAGACCCAGTACTTC	CASSPVGRAGGETQYF
.	TRBV7-2	TRBD1	TRBJ1-2	TGTGCCAGCAGCGCCCTGGGACAGGGGGGCTACACCTTC	CASSALGQGGYTF
few	TRBV20-1	.	TRBJ1-5	TGCAGTGCCGACCTGGGTGGGTGGAGCAATCAGCCCCAGCATTTT	CSADLGGWSNQPQHF
.	TRBV25-1	TRBD1	TRBJ2-5	TGTGCCAGCAGAACCGGGACAGGCGGGGACCAAGAGACCCAGTACTTC	CASRTGTGGDQETQYF
few	TRBV6-2/TRBV6-3	TRBD1	TRBJ2-7	TGTGCCAGCAGCTGGGACAGGGGGAGATACGAGCAGTACTTC	CASSWDRGRYEQYF
few	TRBV24-1	TRBD2	TRBJ2-5	TGTGCCACCAGTGATATGACTAGCGGGGGCCAAGAGACCCAGTACTTC	CATSDMTSGGQETQYF
.	TRBV2	.	TRBJ2-7	TGTGCCAGCAGTGAAGCGCTTAGGGGGGTAGAGCAGTACTTC	CASSEALRGVEQYF
.	TRBV5-1	.	TRBJ1-1	TGCGCCAGCAGCACGACCCCCGCGAGCACTGAAGCTTTCTTT	CASSTTPASTEAFF
.	TRBV2	.	TRBJ2-1	TGTGCCAGCGATTGGGGCGGGATCCAGGGGAATGAGCAGTTCTTC	CASDWGGIQGNEQFF
.	TRBV6-5	.	TRBJ2-7	TGTGCCAGCAGTTACGAGGGCGGAAGCTACGAGCAGTACTTC	CASSYEGGSYEQYF
.	TRBV29-1	TRBD2	TRBJ2-7	TGCAGCGTTGATGCGGGGGAGGGATACGAGCAGTACTTC	CSVDAGEGYEQYF
.	TRBV5-1	.	TRBJ2-3	TGCGCCAGCAGCTTGGTCTCCGGGGCCCATACGCAGTATTTT	CASSLVSGAHTQYF
.	TRBV7-9	.	TRBJ2-1	TGTGCCAGCAGCTCTCCCGCCTACAATGAGCAGTTCTTC	CASSSPAYNEQFF
.	TRBV7-6	TRBD1	TRBJ1-2	TGTGCCAGCGCGGGGGGACAGGGATTGGGTGGCTACACCTTC	CASAGGQGLGGYTF
many	TRBV7-9	.	TRBJ2-7	TGTGCCAGCAGCTCCCCCCAGGGACAAGATTACTTCGAGCAGTACTTC	CASSSPQGQDYFEQYF
.	TRBV25-1	.	TRBJ1-1	TGTACCAGCAGTGAACCAATTCCCTCGAACCCCAGCGGCACTGAAGCTTTCTTT	CTSSEPIPSNPSGTEAFF
.	TRBV4-1	TRBD1	TRBJ2-7	TGCGCCAGCAGCCGCGGGACAGGGGCGGACGAGCAGTACTTC	CASSRGTGADEQYF
few	TRBV7-9	TRBD2	TRBJ2-7	TGTGCCAGCAGCTTTCTAGCGGGACCATCCTACGAGCAGTACTTC	CASSFLAGPSYEQYF
.	TRBV4-3	TRBD1	TRBJ2-7	TGCGCCAGCAGCCAGGATTTTGAGAGTAGGACAGGGGGCGTCGATACTAATTACGAGCAGTACTTC	CASSQDFESRTGGVDTNYEQYF
few	TRBV7-9	.	TRBJ1-6	TGTGCCAGCAGCCTCTTTTTGGGACAAAATAATTCACCCCTCCACTTT	CASSLFLGQNNSPLHF
.	TRBV6-4	.	TRBJ2-5	TGTGCCAGCAGTGACGAGAATCGCCACCAAGAGACCCAGTACTTC	CASSDENRHQETQYF
.	TRBV4-2	.	TRBJ1-1	TGTGCCAGCAGCCGCGATTCAGGGGAAGCTTTCTTT	CASSRDSGEAFF
.	TRBV6-5	.	TRBJ2-6	TGTGCCAGCAGTTACTCAGGGGCCGGGGCCAACGTCCTGACTTTC	CASSYSGAGANVLTF
.	TRBV2	TRBD1	TRBJ1-2	TGTGCCAGCGCGACAGGGTCCCGTTATGGCTACACCTTC	CASATGSRYGYTF
.	TRBV6-2/TRBV6-3	.	TRBJ2-1	TGTGCCAGCAGTAGCCGTCCCTCTAATGAGCAGTTCTTC	CASSSRPSNEQFF
.	TRBV10-3	.	TRBJ2-1	TGTGCCATCAGTGAAAGAAATGAGCAGTTCTTC	CAISERNEQFF
once	TRBV6-2/TRBV6-3	TRBD2	TRBJ2-7	TGTGCCAGCACCCACCGGGGGGTGCACGAGCAGTACTTC	CASTHRGVHEQYF
.	TRBV2	.	TRBJ1-4	TGTGCCAGTTCAGGGGAGGAAAAACTGTTTTTT	CASSGEEKLFF
.	TRBV29-1	.	TRBJ2-1	TGCAGCGGGGGACACACGACAGGTTACAATGAGCAGTTCTTC	CSGGHTTGYNEQFF
few	TRBV27	TRBD2	TRBJ2-3	TGTGCCAGCAGTTTATTAGCGGGAGGGCCTGCAGATACGCAGTATTTT	CASSLLAGGPADTQYF